These 21 T cell receptor beta chains share one sample of origin, sequenced in a study of shared clonotypes between healthy human individuals (dated by TCRdb to the early 2020s). To prepare the library, the immunoSEQ multiplex PCR assay was applied. TCRdb re-hosts the immuneACCESS table, in-frame sequences only. Its copies lack some clones; in the studies checked, an unresolved V gene accounts for under half of them, and the cause for the rest is not known. The sample has about 480,000 clones on record, 75% to 80% of them singletons. Jointly, the top ten make up 12% of the sample. Source material: PBMCs. The receptor source for this set is a woman aged 35 to 49 in good health. Some clones in this sample may be carry-over from other donors' samples.

The rearrangement links TRBV18 to TRBJ1-5, with D unresolved. CDR1 is KGHSH and CDR2 is LQKENI in the germline V gene. With 1 base removed from V and 3 bases from J, the gap between germline ends came to 7 bases. The CDR3 sequence is 14 residues long. The CDR3 sequence: CASSPLGSNQPQHF. Written as DNA, the CDR3 is TGTGCCAGCTCACCACTGGGCTCCAATCAGCCCCAGCATTTT. The full variable domain, its missing parts supplied by reference TRBV18 and TRBJ1-5, is NAGVMQNPRHLVRRRGQEARLRCSPMKGHSHVYWYRQLPEEGLKFMVYLQKENIIDESGMPKERFSAEFPKEGPSILRIQQVVRGDSAAYFCASSPLGSNQPQHFGDGTRLSIL.

The V gene is TRBV2, the J gene TRBJ1-2; D not resolved. Deletions cut 0 bases from V and 3 bases from J, with 8 bases between. This CDR3 has 14 amino acids. CDR1 and CDR2 (germline): SNHLY, FYNNEI. The CDR3 loop is CASSEARDYYGYTF. The CDR3 nucleotides are TGTGCCAGCAGTGAAGCTAGGGATTACTATGGCTACACCTTC.

The CDR3 DNA reads TGTGCCAGCAGTCCTGCCCCGACTGGAGAGACCCAGTACTTC. This gives the protein CASSPAPTGETQYF. The J gene is TRBJ2-5, the V gene TRBV28, with D unresolved. The V gene lost 5 bases and the J gene lost 4 bases, with 14 bases spanning the gap. The CDR3 spans 14 residues. CDR1 and CDR2 from the germline V gene are MDHEN and SYDVKM.

V gene TRBV9 combines with J gene TRBJ1-4; D uncertain. Trimming shortened V by 0 bases and J by 6 bases, and 15 bases separated the two germline ends. The CDR3 is 16 residues long. The V gene's germline CDR1 is SGDLS and CDR2 YYNGEE. The CDR3 region is CASSVGLRAGDEKLFF. In DNA form, the CDR3 reads TGTGCCAGCAGCGTAGGGCTTAGGGCCGGGGATGAAAAACTGTTTTTT.

CDR3 sequence reads: CASSPSPGQEHYGYTF. Here the CDR3 DNA reads TGTGCCAGCAGCCCAAGCCCCGGACAGGAGCACTATGGCTACACCTTC. V is TRBV9 and J is TRBJ1-2; 7 nucleotides agree with TRBD1. This CDR3 has 16 residues. V lost 4 bases to trimming and J lost 3 bases; unmatched junction nucleotides: 12. Germline values: CDR1 SGDLS, CDR2 YYNGEE.

Turning to this clone: Other DNA sequences from this sample encode an identical CDR3 as well. This rearrangement joins TRBV30 to TRBJ2-7; D perhaps matches TRBD1 (5 bases). V was shortened by 2 bases and J by 4 bases, with 9 bases between the two germline ends. The germline CDR1 and CDR2 sequences are GTSNPN and SVGIG (reference sequence). There are 12 residues in the CDR3. CDR3 sequence (DNA): TGTGCCTGGAGTCCTAGGGGTTACGAGCAGTACTTC. Residues: CAWSPRGYEQYF.

This clone has just one count. J is TRBJ2-3 and V is TRBV13, with D possibly matching TRBD1 (6 bases). Looked up from germline, CDR1 is PRHDT and CDR2 is FYEKMQ (reference sequence). V was trimmed by 5 bases and J by 6 bases, leaving 12 bases between them. The CDR3 contains 13 residues. The DNA for the CDR3 is TGTGCCAGCAGCCTACAGGGCGGGGATACGCAGTATTTT. Translated, it gives CASSLQGGDTQYF.

This clone was found a few times. The chain combines TRBV6-1 with TRBJ2-1; TRBD2 matches 11 bases. The CDR3 spans 16 residues. The junction had 5 bases not matched to a gene; V was cut back by 4 bases and J by 3 bases. The germline CDR1 and CDR2 sequences are MNHNS and SASEGT. CDR3 nucleotide sequence: TGTGCCAGCAGTGGACTAGCGGGAAGGGGCTACAATGAGCAGTTCTTC. It codes for CASSGLAGRGYNEQFF.

The chain uses TRBV9 and TRBJ2-3, with 7 bases fitting TRBD2. Germline V gives CDR1 SGDLS, CDR2 YYNGEE. The junction had 5 bases not matched to a gene; V was cut back by 1 base and J by 3 bases. The CDR3 is made up of 15 amino acids. The CDR3 region is CASSVSGAETDTQYF. The CDR3 region has the DNA TGTGCCAGCAGCGTAAGCGGGGCCGAGACAGATACGCAGTATTTT.

This chain links TRBV19 with TRBJ2-2, with D possibly being TRBD1 or TRBD2 (5 bases each). The germline V gene encodes CDR1 LNHDA and CDR2 SQIVND (reference sequence). The V end was cut by 7 bases, the J end by 3 bases, with 12 bases between. CDR3 size: 14 residues. The CDR3 is CASTFGTYTGELFF. The CDR3 DNA reads TGTGCCAGTACCTTCGGGACCTACACCGGGGAGCTGTTTTTT.

CDR3 nucleotide sequence: TGTGCCAGTAGCATTAATAAGCGGGCTATTGAGCAGTTCTTC. Its protein product is CASSINKRAIEQFF. The rearrangement joins TRBV19 to TRBJ2-1; a possible D gene is TRBD2 (6 bases). CDR3 length: 14 amino acids. V dropped 6 bases and J dropped 9 bases, with 18 bases sitting between them. The germline gives CDR1 LNHDA, CDR2 SQIVND (reference sequence).

The chain combines TRBV6-1 with TRBJ2-3; D gene unclear. The V gene's germline CDR1 is MNHNS and CDR2 SASEGT. The ends were cut back, 5 bases at V and 0 bases at J, with 12 bases in the middle. The CDR3 totals 15 residues. In DNA, the CDR3 is TGTGCCAGCAGTCCAAGCAGATACAGCACAGATACGCAGTATTTT. It specifies CASSPSRYSTDTQYF.

This chain connects TRBV28 to TRBJ2-5, with D possibly matching TRBD2 (7 bases). The V end lost 6 bases, the J end lost 6 bases, and 17 bases lay between the germline ends. This CDR3 has 14 amino acids. In germline, CDR1 is MDHEN, CDR2 SYDVKM. The CDR3 coding sequence is TGTGCCAGCAGCTCCGGGGGAGGGGGGAAGACCCAGTACTTC. It specifies CASSSGGGGKTQYF. Drawing the rest from reference TRBV28 and TRBJ2-5, the complete variable domain is DVKVTQSSRYLVKRTGEKVFLECVQDMDHENMFWYRQDPGLGLRLIYFSYDVKMKEKGDIPEGYSVSREKKERFSLILESASTNQTSMYLCASSSGGGGKTQYFGPGTRLLVL.

The table lists this clone with many counts. The chain links TRBV19 to TRBJ1-5; maybe TRBD1 (6 bases). Germline CDR1 and CDR2: LNHDA and SQIVND (reference sequence). The V gene lost 5 bases and the J gene lost 8 bases, with 16 bases spanning the gap. There are 14 residues in the CDR3. CDR3 DNA: TGTGCCAGTAGTCCCCTACAGGGTCTGGAGCCCCAGCATTTT. It yields the protein CASSPLQGLEPQHF.

The chain links TRBV28 to TRBJ1-4; D is perhaps TRBD1 (6 bases). Germline V gene sequence: CDR1 MDHEN, CDR2 SYDVKM. CDR3 length equals 14 residues. V was clipped by 6 bases and J by 7 bases, with 15 bases between them. CDR3 amino acids: CASRRGGQVEKLFF. CDR3 nucleotide sequence: TGTGCCAGCAGACGCGGGGGGCAGGTTGAAAAACTGTTTTTT.

The rearrangement joins TRBV5-6 to TRBJ2-1; D may match TRBD1 or TRBD2 (5 bases each). With 4 bases removed from V and 8 bases from J, the gap between germline ends came to 13 bases. The CDR3 consists of 13 residues. CDR1 SGHDT and CDR2 YYEEEE come from the germline V gene. The CDR3 nucleotides are TGTGCCAGCAGCGTCGGGACGGGACATGAGCAGTTCTTC. This encodes CASSVGTGHEQFF. The variable domain in full, with the rest retrieved from reference TRBV5-6 and TRBJ2-1, is DAGVTQSPTHLIKTRGQQVTLRCSPKSGHDTVSWYQQALGQGPQFIFQYYEEEERQRGNFPDRFSGHQFPNYSSELNVNALLLGDSALYLCASSVGTGHEQFFGPGTRLTVL.

The J gene is TRBJ2-3, the V gene TRBV19; the D gene is possibly TRBD1 (5 bases). Trimming shortened V by 3 bases and J by 2 bases, and 18 bases separated the two germline ends. Germline V gene sequence: CDR1 LNHDA, CDR2 SQIVND (reference sequence). This CDR3 is built from 17 residues. The CDR3 nucleotides are TGTGCCAGTAGTATGTTAGGGGCGCAGGATGACACAGATACGCAGTATTTT. Translation: CASSMLGAQDDTDTQYF.

J is TRBJ2-7 and V is TRBV5-1; a weak D match, TRBD1 (6 bases). Germline CDR1 reads SGHRS; CDR2 reads YFSETQ. Trimming left V 4 bases short and J 13 bases short, with 24 bases between. This CDR3 spans 14 amino acids. In nucleotides, the CDR3 is TGCGCCAGCAGCACCCCTACCGGGACACCAACCCTTTACTTC. Translation gives CASSTPTGTPTLYF.

This chain connects TRBV4-1 to TRBJ2-5; D unclear. The CDR3 is 17 amino acids. V was cut by 4 bases and J by 5 bases, with 23 bases left in between. Germline-derived CDR1 and CDR2 are MGHRA and YSYEKL. CDR3 DNA sequence: TGCGCCAGCAGCCCGAGAAGGTCTAGTGCAGGAGATGAGACCCAGTACTTC. Protein sequence: CASSPRRSSAGDETQYF.

The V and J genes are TRBV10-3 and TRBJ1-3; TRBD1 agrees at 8 bases. The CDR3 consists of 14 residues. The trim removed 6 bases at V and 4 bases at J, leaving 5 bases unmatched. Germline CDR1 and CDR2: ENHRY and SYGVKD. The CDR3 region has the DNA TGTGCCATCAGCCTGACAGGGGCGGGAAACACCATATATTTT. This encodes CAISLTGAGNTIYF.

The genes are TRBV2 and TRBJ2-7; 9 positions match TRBD1. The germline V gene has CDR1 SNHLY and CDR2 FYNNEI. This CDR3 has 12 amino acids. The ends lost 7 bases at V and 6 bases at J; junction bases unmatched: 4. DNA for the CDR3: TGTGCCAGCAACAGGGGGCGTAGCGAGCAGTACTTC. It codes for CASNRGRSEQYF. Based on the CDR3 plus reference TRBV2 and TRBJ2-7, the full variable domain is EPEVTQTPSHQVTQMGQEVILRCVPISNHLYFYWYRQILGQKVEFLVSFYNNEISEKSEIFDDQFSVERPDGSNFTLKIRSTKLEDSAMYFCASNRGRSEQYFGPGTRLTVT.